One TCR beta chain is described in this entry. The antigen it recognizes is unknown. No base-level quality is on record; no much larger clone is a single base apart. From the cysteine up to the phenylalanine, the CDR3 has a length of 20 residues. CDR3 DNA only is kept here, 60 bases in frame from base 1. The data were obtained in a study of T cell changes during pregnancy in multiple sclerosis (dated by TCRdb to about 2019). Study-level background: Changes in the T cell repertoire over the course of pregnancy were examined in this study in women with multiple sclerosis.

The library was built by means of the immunoSEQ multiplex PCR assay. Sourced from immuneACCESS, this table was stored by TCRdb with only in-frame sequences that have V and J called. A share of the clones is absent; for the studies checked, an unresolved V gene accounts for under half, and the remainder has no known explanation. The sample table contains around 69,000 clones; only one count was recorded for approximately 92% of them. Approximately 2.3% of the sample is in the top ten clones. This specimen was peripheral blood, taken in the first trimester of pregnancy. The chain is encoded by TRBV21-1 joined to TRBJ2-2; the table gives TRBD2 as D, unverified against the DNA. TRBV21-1 is annotated as a pseudogene. This sequence originates from a female donor with multiple sclerosis, enrolled in a pregnancy study. The CDR3 is CASIQEGSGRGKSNTGELFF. The DNA sequence is given as TGTGCCAGCATCCAAGAGGGTAGCGGGAGAGGAAAATCGAACACCGGGGAGCTGTTTTTT.